The clone carrying this T cell receptor beta chain was detected ten times or more. The antigen remains undetermined. Germline CDR1 DFQATT, CDR2 SNEGSKA (reference sequence). This CDR3 has 11 amino acids. Trimming removed 0 bases from V and 11 bases from J, with 9 bases in between. This specimen comes from a study of CD8 T cells in ankylosing spondylitis. Study findings and constraints: A CD8+ phenotype characterized the disease-linked clones, which were relatively rare in peripheral blood. Reportedly, disease-linked clones are significantly enriched in ankylosing spondylitis patients' matched synovial fluid. Within ankylosing spondylitis blood, a TCR beta motif made up of eight or nine highly homologous variants appeared to be characteristic.

The TCR beta libraries were generated through quantitative 5'-RACE incorporating molecular barcodes. Via MiXCR, TCRdb re-called the 5' RACE reads, giving one row per CDR3 protein. The sample shows 500,000 or so distinct CDR3 sequences, 5.3% of them seen only once. This chain links TRBV20-1 with TRBJ2-3; unclear D gene. Sequenced: blood, either unsorted or a sorted T cell fraction (not recorded which). The sequence was collected from a male donor with ankylosing spondylitis. The chain's CDR3 is CSARDPPGQYF. DNA for the CDR3: TGCAGTGCTAGAGATCCCCCTGGGCAGTATTTT.